The clone carrying this T cell receptor beta chain showed up just a few times. TCRdb re-analysed the 5' RACE reads in MiXCR, keeping a single row per CDR3 protein. Seen here are roughly 88,000 distinct CDR3 sequences, 13% to 15% observed once, and the top ten hold 5% to 7.5%. There are 15 residues in the CDR3. Germline loops: CDR1 SNHLY, CDR2 FYNNEI. V lost 6 bases to trimming and J lost 7 bases; unmatched junction nucleotides: 9. The data derive from a study of early T cells in non-severe SARS-CoV-2 infection. This chain uses TRBV2 with TRBJ1-6, with 7 positions matching TRBD1. The TCR originated in an adult who was a healthcare worker with PCR-confirmed SARS-CoV-2 infection or an uninfected control (not recorded which). Sequencing used whole blood. The CDR3 sequence is CASSVQGSLNSPLHF. CDR3 nucleotides: TGTGCCAGCAGCGTACAGGGGAGTCTCAATTCACCCCTCCACTTT.